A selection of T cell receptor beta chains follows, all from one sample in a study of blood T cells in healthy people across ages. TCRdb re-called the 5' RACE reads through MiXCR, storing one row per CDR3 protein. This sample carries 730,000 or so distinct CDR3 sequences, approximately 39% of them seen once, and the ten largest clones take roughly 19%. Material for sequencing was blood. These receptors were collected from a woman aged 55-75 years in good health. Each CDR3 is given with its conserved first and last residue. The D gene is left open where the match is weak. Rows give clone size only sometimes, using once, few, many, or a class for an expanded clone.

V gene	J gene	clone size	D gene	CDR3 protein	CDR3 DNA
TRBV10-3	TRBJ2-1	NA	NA	CAISGPRDFSYEQFF	TGTGCCATCAGTGGCCCCCGGGACTTCTCCTACGAGCAGTTCTTC
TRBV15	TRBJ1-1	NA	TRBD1	CATGRTDRGTEAFF	TGTGCCACCGGCAGAACCGACAGGGGCACTGAAGCTTTCTTT
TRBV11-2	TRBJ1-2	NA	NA	CASSHPLGGSGYTF	TGTGCCAGCAGTCATCCCCTCGGAGGGTCGGGCTACACCTTC
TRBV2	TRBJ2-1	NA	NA	CASGLESNNEQFF	TGTGCCAGCGGACTCGAATCGAACAATGAGCAGTTCTTC
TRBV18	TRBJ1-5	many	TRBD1	CASSPAGTGGGQPQHF	TGTGCCAGCTCACCAGCTGGGACAGGGGGCGGTCAGCCCCAGCATTTT
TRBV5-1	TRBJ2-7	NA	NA	CASSVDIRSTYEQYF	TGCGCCAGCAGCGTAGACATCCGAAGCACCTACGAGCAGTACTTC
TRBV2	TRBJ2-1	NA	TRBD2	CASKSTSGHYNEQFF	TGTGCCAGCAAATCCACTAGCGGGCATTACAATGAGCAGTTCTTC
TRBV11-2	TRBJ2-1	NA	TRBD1	CASRTLRGLHYNEQFF	TGTGCCAGCAGGACTTTGAGGGGGCTCCACTACAATGAGCAGTTCTTC
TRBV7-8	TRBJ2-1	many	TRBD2	CASSLRMSGGKYDEQFF	TGTGCCAGCAGCTTAAGGATGAGCGGGGGGAAGTATGATGAGCAGTTCTTC
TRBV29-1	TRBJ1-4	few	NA	CSVRVSGREKLFF	TGCAGCGTTCGGGTATCAGGACGCGAAAAACTGTTTTTT
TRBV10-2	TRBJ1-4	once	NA	CASAIPGTWEKLFF	TGCGCCAGTGCAATACCGGGAACATGGGAAAAACTGTTTTTT
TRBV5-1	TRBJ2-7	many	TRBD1	CASSRQGDEQYF	TGCGCCAGCAGCCGGCAGGGGGACGAGCAGTACTTC
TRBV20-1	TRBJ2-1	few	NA	CSAGQASYNEQFF	TGCAGTGCAGGTCAGGCCTCCTACAATGAGCAGTTCTTC
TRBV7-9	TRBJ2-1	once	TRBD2	CASSLFVGPSGLHSSNEQFF	TGTGCCAGCAGCTTATTCGTGGGACCTAGCGGGCTTCACTCATCCAATGAGCAGTTCTTC
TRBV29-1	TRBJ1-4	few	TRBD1	CSVEGQGGEKLFF	TGCAGCGTTGAAGGACAGGGTGGGGAAAAACTGTTTTTT
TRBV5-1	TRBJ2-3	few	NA	CASSLELARALDTQYF	TGCGCCAGCAGCTTGGAGTTAGCACGGGCGTTAGATACGCAGTATTTT
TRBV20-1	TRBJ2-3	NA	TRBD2	CSAGSPGLALDTQYF	TGCAGTGCGGGAAGTCCGGGACTAGCGCTGGATACGCAGTATTTT
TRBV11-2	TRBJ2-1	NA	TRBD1	CASSQGEKETQFF	TGTGCCAGCAGCCAGGGGGAGAAAGAGACCCAGTTCTTC
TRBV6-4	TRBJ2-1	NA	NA	CASSDTGQFF	TGTGCCAGCAGTGACACTGGGCAGTTCTTC
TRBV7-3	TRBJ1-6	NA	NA	CASSLTGGGQGSPLHF	TGTGCCAGCAGCTTAACGGGAGGCGGTCAGGGTTCACCCCTCCACTTT
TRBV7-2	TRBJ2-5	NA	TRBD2	CANSRLGAGEETQYF	TGTGCCAACAGCAGGCTCGGAGCGGGGGAAGAGACCCAGTACTTC
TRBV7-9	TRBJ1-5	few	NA	CASSTQGVGNQPQHF	TGTGCCAGCAGCACCCAAGGGGTGGGCAATCAGCCCCAGCATTTT
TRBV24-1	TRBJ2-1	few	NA	CATSGALIRGNEQFF	TGTGCCACCTCCGGAGCCCTCATACGGGGCAATGAGCAGTTCTTC
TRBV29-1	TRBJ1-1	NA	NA	CSVYPGGSTEAFF	TGCAGCGTCTACCCAGGAGGGAGCACTGAAGCTTTCTTT
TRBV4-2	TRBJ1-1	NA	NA	CASSQAQGGSTEAFF	TGTGCCAGCAGCCAAGCACAGGGTGGAAGCACTGAAGCTTTCTTT
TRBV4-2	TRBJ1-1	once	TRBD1	CASSQGQGENTEAFF	TGTGCCAGCAGCCAAGGACAGGGGGAGAACACTGAAGCTTTCTTT
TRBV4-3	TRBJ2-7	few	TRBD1	CASSQAERQGDMYF	TGCGCCAGCAGCCAAGCTGAGAGGCAGGGGGACATGTACTTC
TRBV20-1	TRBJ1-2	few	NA	CSASYREHYGYTF	TGCAGTGCTAGTTACAGGGAACACTATGGCTACACCTTC
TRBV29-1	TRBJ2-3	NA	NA	CSGGTGEGGTQYF	TGCAGCGGGGGTACAGGGGAGGGTGGTACGCAGTATTTT
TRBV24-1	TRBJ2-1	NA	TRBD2	CATSRAGGLGEQFF	TGTGCCACCAGTAGAGCGGGGGGCCTTGGAGAGCAGTTCTTC
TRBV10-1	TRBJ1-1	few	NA	CASSESSGAEAFF	TGCGCCAGCAGTGAGTCGTCAGGGGCTGAAGCTTTCTTT
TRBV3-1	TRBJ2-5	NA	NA	CASSGGVQQVLPETQYF	TGTGCCAGCAGCGGGGGAGTTCAGCAAGTTTTGCCTGAGACCCAGTACTTC
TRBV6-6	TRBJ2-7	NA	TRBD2	CASSLGTRIYEQYF	TGTGCCAGCAGCCTCGGGACTAGGATTTACGAGCAGTACTTC
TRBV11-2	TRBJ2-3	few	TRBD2	CASSQTILAGGHGDTQYF	TGTGCCAGTAGCCAAACTATCCTAGCGGGGGGGCATGGAGATACGCAGTATTTT
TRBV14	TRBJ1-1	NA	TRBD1	CASSQEESRWTGGMRTEAFF	TGTGCCAGCAGCCAAGAGGAATCGAGGTGGACAGGGGGCATGAGGACTGAAGCTTTCTTT
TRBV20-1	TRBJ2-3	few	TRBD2	CSASGRAGYTDTQYF	TGCAGTGCTAGCGGGAGGGCCGGGTACACAGATACGCAGTATTTT
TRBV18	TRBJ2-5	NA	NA	CASSPPASSETQYF	TGTGCCAGCTCACCACCCGCTAGTTCAGAGACCCAGTACTTC
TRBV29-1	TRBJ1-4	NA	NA	CSVFFDSGEKLFF	TGCAGCGTTTTTTTTGACTCGGGCGAAAAACTGTTTTTT